A selection of T cell receptor beta chains follows, all from one sample in a study of shared clonotypes between healthy human individuals. This table comes from immunoSEQ multiplex PCR, and its TCRdb copy is limited to in-frame clones, with some not included. The data hold 550,000 to 750,000 clones, with around 95% observed a single time. The sequenced sample consisted of naive CD8+ T cells sorted from blood. The receptors come from a woman between 25 and 40 years old in good health. The CDR3 runs from the conserved cysteine through the conserved F or W. A D gene is named only where the DNA matches it firmly. Clone size is shown for a subset of rows, as once, few, many or a class of expanded clone.

length | J | D | V | size | CDR3 | DNA
13 | TRBJ1-1 | TRBD1 | TRBV5-1 | - | CASSLTGGTEAFF | TGCGCCAGCAGCTTGACAGGGGGGACTGAAGCTTTCTTT
16 | TRBJ2-1 | TRBD2 | TRBV5-1 | - | CASSLALAGVGDEQFF | TGCGCCAGCAGCTTGGCCTTGGCGGGAGTAGGTGATGAGCAGTTCTTC
18 | TRBJ2-7 | TRBD2 | TRBV5-1 | - | CASSLEVLSGGPRDEQYF | TGCGCCAGCAGCTTGGAGGTTCTTAGCGGGGGGCCTCGGGACGAGCAGTACTTC
14 | TRBJ2-1 | TRBD2 | TRBV27 | once | CASAGTSGNGEQFF | TGTGCCAGCGCCGGGACTAGCGGAAACGGGGAGCAGTTCTTC
15 | TRBJ1-5 | - | TRBV28 | - | CASSKIGEPNQPQHF | TGTGCCAGCAGCAAAATTGGGGAGCCAAATCAGCCCCAGCATTTT
12 | TRBJ1-1 | TRBD1 | TRBV25-1 | few | CASSGGGGFAFF | TGTGCCAGCAGTGGAGGGGGCGGGTTCGCTTTCTTT
13 | TRBJ2-7 | - | TRBV27 | - | CASSQGFIYEQYF | TGTGCCAGCAGTCAGGGTTTTATATACGAGCAGTACTTC
13 | TRBJ2-3 | - | TRBV7-8 | once | CASSPESQNTQYF | TGTGCCAGCAGCCCGGAGTCACAAAATACGCAGTATTTT
13 | TRBJ1-2 | - | TRBV5-4 | - | CASSFWGGLGYTF | TGTGCCAGCAGCTTTTGGGGGGGGCTGGGCTACACCTTC
14 | TRBJ2-2 | - | TRBV7-3 | once | CASSLIFSSGELFF | TGTGCCAGCAGCTTAATTTTTTCATCCGGGGAGCTGTTTTTT
16 | TRBJ2-1 | TRBD2 | TRBV4-1 | - | CASRRRLAGGGNEQFF | TGCGCCAGCAGACGGAGACTAGCGGGAGGGGGAAATGAGCAGTTCTTC
16 | TRBJ2-2 | TRBD2 | TRBV25-1 | - | CASSEWEGLWTGELFF | TGTGCCAGCAGTGAATGGGAGGGCCTGTGGACCGGGGAGCTGTTTTTT
14 | TRBJ2-1 | TRBD2 | TRBV7-9 | - | CASSYTSGYNEQFF | TGTGCCAGCAGCTACACTAGCGGATACAATGAGCAGTTCTTC
15 | TRBJ2-2 | - | TRBV19 | - | CASIPGQIYTGELFF | TGTGCCAGTATCCCAGGACAGATCTACACCGGGGAGCTGTTTTTT
12 | TRBJ2-1 | - | TRBV27 | - | CASSSDPYEQFF | TGTGCCAGCAGTTCCGACCCCTATGAGCAGTTCTTC
10 | TRBJ2-5 | - | TRBV7-9 | - | CASSRETQYF | TGTGCCAGCAGCCGGGAGACCCAGTACTTC
14 | TRBJ2-7 | - | TRBV6-5 | once | CASSYGRGGYEQYF | TGTGCCAGCAGTTACGGGCGTGGGGGCTACGAGCAGTACTTC
14 | TRBJ1-4 | TRBD1 | TRBV30 | once | CAWSIQGVNEKLFF | TGTGCCTGGAGTATCCAGGGGGTTAATGAAAAACTGTTTTTT
15 | TRBJ1-2 | - | TRBV6-5 | - | CASRQKSEVTGGYTF | TGTGCCAGCAGACAAAAATCCGAAGTTACGGGCGGCTACACCTTC
15 | TRBJ2-2 | - | TRBV19 | once | CASSIAGENTGELFF | TGTGCCAGTAGTATAGCAGGGGAGAACACCGGGGAGCTGTTTTTT
13 | TRBJ2-7 | TRBD1 | TRBV29-1 | - | CSVSGGQAYEQYF | TGCAGCGTGTCCGGGGGACAGGCCTACGAGCAGTACTTC
14 | TRBJ2-2 | TRBD1 | TRBV29-1 | once | CSVEEGTDTGELFF | TGCAGCGTTGAGGAAGGGACAGACACCGGGGAGCTGTTTTTT